These T cell receptor beta chains were read from a single sample in a study of cytomegalovirus exposure and HLA in healthy donors. The protocol was immunoSEQ multiplex PCR, while the TCRdb copy is restricted to in-frame clones and leaves out a portion. This sample has 90,000 to 120,000 clones, with over 75% found just once. The sequenced sample was PBMCs. These receptors all stem from a young woman in good health and CMV-seronegative. The CDR3 runs from the conserved cysteine through the conserved F or W. A D gene is named only where the DNA matches it firmly. Part of the rows lack a size; the others show once, few, many or a class for expanded clones.

clone_size: NA
v_call: TRBV9
j_call: TRBJ2-3
d_call: NA
cdr3_aa: CASSGLTQGNTQYF
cdr3_nt: TGTGCCAGCAGCGGCCTAACCCAGGGGAATACGCAGTATTTT

clone_size: few
v_call: TRBV6-5
j_call: TRBJ1-6
d_call: TRBD1
cdr3_aa: CASSYSGTGVSPLHF
cdr3_nt: TGTGCCAGCAGTTACTCCGGGACAGGGGTTTCACCCCTCCACTTT

clone_size: few
v_call: TRBV27
j_call: TRBJ1-1
d_call: NA
cdr3_aa: CASRARTEAFF
cdr3_nt: TGTGCCAGCCGCGCTAGGACTGAAGCTTTCTTT

clone_size: NA
v_call: TRBV5-6
j_call: TRBJ1-3
d_call: NA
cdr3_aa: CASSLGGGVSGNTIYF
cdr3_nt: TGTGCCAGCAGTTTGGGCGGGGGCGTCTCTGGAAACACCATATATTTT

clone_size: NA
v_call: TRBV5-1
j_call: TRBJ2-5
d_call: NA
cdr3_aa: CASSQPGETQYF
cdr3_nt: TGCGCCAGCAGCCAGCCAGGGGAGACCCAGTACTTC

clone_size: NA
v_call: TRBV7-9
j_call: TRBJ2-2
d_call: TRBD1
cdr3_aa: CASSRDRVNTGELFF
cdr3_nt: TGTGCCAGCAGCCGAGACAGGGTAAACACCGGGGAGCTGTTTTTT

clone_size: NA
v_call: TRBV29-1
j_call: TRBJ2-7
d_call: NA
cdr3_aa: CSVVVLRVASYEQYF
cdr3_nt: TGCAGCGTTGTAGTCCTGCGGGTCGCCTCCTACGAGCAGTACTTC

clone_size: NA
v_call: TRBV7-8
j_call: TRBJ2-7
d_call: TRBD2
cdr3_aa: CASSPEGLAFMYEQYF
cdr3_nt: TGTGCCAGCAGCCCCGAAGGACTAGCGTTTATGTACGAGCAGTACTTC

clone_size: NA
v_call: TRBV7-8
j_call: TRBJ2-1
d_call: NA
cdr3_aa: CASSFRGAHEQFF
cdr3_nt: TGTGCCAGCAGCTTCAGGGGGGCACATGAGCAGTTCTTC

clone_size: NA
v_call: TRBV2
j_call: TRBJ2-3
d_call: TRBD2
cdr3_aa: CASSELAGRTDTQYF
cdr3_nt: TGTGCCAGCAGTGAATTAGCGGGGAGGACAGATACGCAGTATTTT

clone_size: NA
v_call: TRBV7-3
j_call: TRBJ2-2
d_call: TRBD2
cdr3_aa: CASSRAGGRDGELFF
cdr3_nt: TGTGCCAGCAGCAGAGCGGGGGGCCGCGACGGGGAGCTGTTTTTT

clone_size: NA
v_call: TRBV5-6
j_call: TRBJ1-1
d_call: TRBD1
cdr3_aa: CASSPNFGQVNTEAFF
cdr3_nt: TGTGCCAGCAGCCCTAATTTTGGACAGGTGAACACTGAAGCTTTCTTT

clone_size: NA
v_call: TRBV5-1
j_call: TRBJ2-2
d_call: TRBD1
cdr3_aa: CASSSGQGNGELFF
cdr3_nt: TGCGCCAGCAGCTCGGGACAGGGCAACGGGGAGCTGTTTTTT

clone_size: NA
v_call: TRBV6-1
j_call: TRBJ2-7
d_call: NA
cdr3_aa: CASSRATGSSVEQYF
cdr3_nt: TGTGCCAGCAGCCGAGCGACGGGGTCTAGCGTCGAGCAGTACTTC

clone_size: once
v_call: TRBV5-4
j_call: TRBJ1-2
d_call: NA
cdr3_aa: CASSSEPVNYGYTF
cdr3_nt: TGTGCCAGCAGTTCTGAACCAGTTAACTATGGCTACACCTTC

clone_size: NA
v_call: TRBV6-1
j_call: TRBJ1-4
d_call: NA
cdr3_aa: CASSEAQQVQEKLFF
cdr3_nt: TGTGCCAGCAGTGAAGCGCAACAGGTACAAGAAAAACTGTTTTTT

clone_size: NA
v_call: TRBV7-2
j_call: TRBJ1-2
d_call: TRBD1
cdr3_aa: CASSLGQGTNYGYTF
cdr3_nt: TGTGCCAGCAGCTTAGGACAGGGGACTAACTATGGCTACACCTTC

clone_size: NA
v_call: TRBV6-5
j_call: TRBJ2-2
d_call: TRBD2
cdr3_aa: CASSLGAGGSGELFF
cdr3_nt: TGTGCCAGCAGTCTGGGAGCGGGGGGCTCCGGGGAGCTGTTTTTT

clone_size: NA
v_call: TRBV10-3
j_call: TRBJ1-2
d_call: TRBD1
cdr3_aa: CAISESDRGYGYTF
cdr3_nt: TGTGCCATCAGTGAGTCGGACAGGGGATATGGCTACACCTTC

clone_size: NA
v_call: TRBV27
j_call: TRBJ2-7
d_call: TRBD2
cdr3_aa: CASSIAGGTGEQYF
cdr3_nt: TGTGCCAGCAGTATAGCGGGGGGTACTGGCGAGCAGTACTTC

clone_size: NA
v_call: TRBV5-1
j_call: TRBJ1-1
d_call: TRBD1
cdr3_aa: CASKDSTGNENTEAFF
cdr3_nt: TGCGCCAGCAAAGACTCGACAGGGAATGAGAACACTGAAGCTTTCTTT

clone_size: NA
v_call: TRBV7-6
j_call: TRBJ2-5
d_call: NA
cdr3_aa: CASSFLTGFGKTQYF
cdr3_nt: TGTGCCAGCAGCTTTCTAACGGGGTTTGGGAAGACCCAGTACTTC

clone_size: NA
v_call: TRBV5-1
j_call: TRBJ2-1
d_call: TRBD1
cdr3_aa: CASSPNPQDRELNEQFF
cdr3_nt: TGCGCCAGCAGCCCCAACCCCCAGGACAGGGAGCTGAATGAGCAGTTCTTC